This TCR beta chain was captured in a study of CD4 and CD8 cells across lung adenocarcinoma regions. Localized lung adenocarcinoma, a non-small cell lung cancer, affected the donors. The sample holds a few counts of this clonotype. Germline CDR1 and CDR2: LGHDT and YNNKEL (reference sequence). The CDR3 is made up of 17 amino acids. V gave up 0 bases and J gave up 5 bases; unmatched junction bases: 9. TCRdb processed the PCR reads anew with MiXCR; each CDR3 protein has one entry. Here the sample spans fewer than 15,000 distinct CDR3 sequences, approximately 50% being singletons. The chain couples TRBV3-1 to TRBJ2-5; 10 bases line up with TRBD2. Sequencing input: CD8+ T cells from the margin of a lung tumor. The TCR originated in a female donor with lung adenocarcinoma. The CD4 and CD8 labels of this study may be unreliable. DNA for the CDR3: TGTGCCAGCAGCCAAGATTCGAGCGGGGGGGCGGGGGAGACCCAGTACTTC. Protein sequence: CASSQDSSGGAGETQYF.